What follows are 12 T cell receptor beta chains derived from one specimen sequenced in a study of PD-1 blockade in mismatch repair-deficient tumors. Generated by immunoSEQ multiplex PCR, the TCRdb table keeps only in-frame clones and is missing some. The table has 100,000 or so clones, 82% seen once. Material: peripheral blood, obtained about 33 weeks after starting pembrolizumab. The receptors come from an adult with mismatch repair-deficient cancer.

In this sample, this clone turned up once. This sequence joins TRBV11-2 and TRBJ2-3; TRBD2 matches at 13 bases. J lost 0 bases, V lost 5 bases, and 2 bases had no gene match. This CDR3 has 16 amino acids. Germline CDR1 reads SGHAT; CDR2 reads FQNNGV. CDR3 in amino acids: CASSGGLAGSTDTQYF. CDR3 DNA sequence: TGTGCCAGCAGCGGGGGACTAGCGGGGAGCACAGATACGCAGTATTTT.

V is TRBV23-1 and J is TRBJ2-5; D not certain. TRBV23-1 is annotated as an ORF whose role is uncertain. The CDR3 consists of 17 residues. Trimming stripped 4 bases from V and 10 bases from J, with 28 bases between. The chain's CDR3 is CASSLSLGCEDLGSQYF. Here the CDR3 DNA reads TGCGCCAGCAGTCTTAGCCTGGGCTGCGAAGATTTAGGTAGCCAGTACTTC.

The V gene is TRBV5-6, the J gene TRBJ2-3; D ambiguous. The CDR3 has 13 residues. V shed 0 bases and J shed 0 bases, with 2 bases lying between them. Germline V gene data show CDR1 as SGHDT and CDR2 as YYEEEE. Written as DNA, the CDR3 is TGTGCCAGCAGCTTGGCCAGCACAGATACGCAGTATTTT. It encodes CASSLASTDTQYF.

V gene TRBV10-3 combines with J gene TRBJ2-5, with no clear D. The J call may not be correct, given that the DNA end is closer to TRBJ2-7. The CDR3 extends over 12 amino acids. Germline values: CDR1 ENHRY, CDR2 SYGVKD. CDR3 coding DNA: TGTGCCATCATGGGGTCCTCCTACGAGCAGTACTTC. Protein product: CAIMGSSYEQYF.

The chain recombines TRBV9 with TRBJ2-3; TRBD1 agrees at 8 bases. CDR1 and CDR2 (germline): SGDLS, YYNGEE. CDR3 length: 12 amino acids. J lost 10 bases, V lost 3 bases, and 4 bases had no gene match. Here the CDR3 reads CASSEWTGSQYF. The CDR3 DNA is TGTGCCAGCAGCGAATGGACAGGGTCGCAGTATTTT.

This clone was recorded a few times. The gene calls are TRBV13 and TRBJ2-7; D might be TRBD2 (5 bases). The CDR3 is 11 residues long. V dropped 8 bases and J dropped 8 bases, with 13 bases sitting between them. The germline V gene encodes CDR1 PRHDT and CDR2 FYEKMQ (reference sequence). For the CDR3, the DNA is TGTGCCAGCGCTGCCGGAGGAAAGCAGTACTTC. It specifies CASAAGGKQYF.

The V gene is TRBV2, the J gene TRBJ2-3, with 8 positions matching TRBD1. The ends lost 9 bases at V and 3 bases at J; junction bases unmatched: 11. The germline V gene encodes CDR1 SNHLY and CDR2 FYNNEI. CDR3 length equals 15 residues. CDR3 DNA: TGTGCCAGGGACGGCACGGACAGGGCTACAGATACGCAGTATTTT. Protein product: CARDGTDRATDTQYF.

This sequence joins TRBV5-1 and TRBJ1-2; 9 bases agree with TRBD1. This CDR3 comprises 12 residues. V lost 3 bases to trimming and J lost 7 bases; unmatched junction nucleotides: 1. Germline V lookup: CDR1 SGHRS, CDR2 YFSETQ. CDR3 coding DNA: TGCGCCAGCAGCTGGGACAGGGTTGGCTACACCTTC. Its protein product is CASSWDRVGYTF. The whole variable domain, remainder taken from reference TRBV5-1 and TRBJ1-2, is KAGVTQTPRYLIKTRGQQVTLSCSPISGHRSVSWYQQTPGQGLQFLFEYFSETQRNKGNFPGRFSGRQFSNSRSEMNVSTLELGDSALYLCASSWDRVGYTFGSGTRLTVV.

V usage is TRBV7-2 and J usage is TRBJ2-5, with no clear D. Germline V CDR1 and CDR2: SGHTA, FQGNSA. This CDR3 comprises 12 residues. Between the trimmed V and J ends, which lost 5 bases and 7 bases, there was a span of 11 bases. DNA of the CDR3: TGTGCCAGCAGCCTTCGCTTTGCGACCCAGTACTTC. It yields the protein CASSLRFATQYF. Full variable domain (outside the CDR3, taken from reference TRBV7-2 and TRBJ2-5): GAGVSQSPSNKVTEKGKDVELRCDPISGHTALYWYRQSLGQGLEFLIYFQGNSAPDKSGLPSDRFSAERTGGSVSTLTIQRTQQEDSAVYLCASSLRFATQYFGPGTRLLVL.

The genes are TRBV27 and TRBJ2-3, with 7 bases matching TRBD2. The CDR3 covers 15 residues. The germline gives CDR1 MNHEY, CDR2 SMNVEV (reference sequence). V gave up 2 bases and J gave up 4 bases; unmatched junction bases: 6. CDR3 sequence: CASSLVAGESDTQYF. CDR3 nucleotides: TGTGCCAGCAGTTTAGTCGCGGGAGAGTCAGATACGCAGTATTTT.

V is TRBV5-4 and J is TRBJ1-2; D is possibly TRBD1 (6 bases). The CDR3 runs to 15 residues. The ends were cut back, 2 bases at V and 1 base at J, with 12 bases in the middle. CDR1 and CDR2 from the germline V gene are SGHNT and YYREEE (reference sequence). The CDR3 DNA is TGTGCCAGCAGCTTAGGGGGGGCGATTAACTATGGCTACACCTTC. It specifies CASSLGGAINYGYTF.

Concerning this clone itself: A junction end diverges from the germline sequence, so it may reflect a read error. The chain combines TRBV7-7 with TRBJ1-3; D ambiguous. The CDR3 extends over 13 amino acids. CDR1 is SSHAT and CDR2 is FNYEAQ in the germline V gene (reference sequence). The CDR3 protein is CASSTGSGNTIYF. The CDR3 coding sequence is TGTGCTAGCAGCACGGGTTCTGGAAACACCATATATTTT. The variable domain in full, with the rest retrieved from reference TRBV7-7 and TRBJ1-3, is GAGVSQSPRYKVTKRGQDVTLRCDPISSHATLYWYQQALGQGPEFLTYFNYEAQPDKSGLPSDRFSAERPEGSISTLTIQRTEQRDSAMYRCASSTGSGNTIYFGEGSWLTVV.